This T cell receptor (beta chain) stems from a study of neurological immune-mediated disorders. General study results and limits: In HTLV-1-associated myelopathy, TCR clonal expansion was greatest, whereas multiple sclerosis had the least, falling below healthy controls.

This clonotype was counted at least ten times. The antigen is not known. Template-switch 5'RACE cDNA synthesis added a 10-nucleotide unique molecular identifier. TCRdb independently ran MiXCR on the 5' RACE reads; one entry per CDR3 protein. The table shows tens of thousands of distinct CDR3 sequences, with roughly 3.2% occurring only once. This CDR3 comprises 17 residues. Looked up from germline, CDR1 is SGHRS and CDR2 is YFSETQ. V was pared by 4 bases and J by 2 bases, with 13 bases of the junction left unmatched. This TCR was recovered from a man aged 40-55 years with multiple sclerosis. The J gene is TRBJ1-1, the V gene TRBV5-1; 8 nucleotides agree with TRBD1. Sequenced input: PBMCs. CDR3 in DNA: TGCGCCAGCAGCCCCTCGGCCGGGACAGGCGGAAACACTGAAGCTTTCTTT. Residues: CASSPSAGTGGNTEAFF. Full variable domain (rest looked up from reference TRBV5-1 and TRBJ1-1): KAGVTQTPRYLIKTRGQQVTLSCSPISGHRSVSWYQQTPGQGLQFLFEYFSETQRNKGNFPGRFSGRQFSNSRSEMNVSTLELGDSALYLCASSPSAGTGGNTEAFFGQGTRLTVV.